These 20 T cell receptor beta chains were all obtained from the same sample, sequenced in a study of spatial heterogeneity in lung cancer (dated by TCRdb to between 2017 and 2020). Interpreted using the paper, the time point label stands for: sample taken at primary tumor resection. TCR sequencing used whole RNA extracted from tumor and nontumor lung tissue, or from cryopreserved PBMC samples, without cell sorting. Libraries came from 5' RACE. Reads for this sample came from a NextSeq 500. TCRdb redid the processing of the public reads, applying fastp at Q25 and MiXCR, and retained in-frame beta chains. Identical CDR3 proteins give one entry, which carries the most common genes and DNA. The sample yields roughly 60,000 distinct CDR3 sequences; 8.4% were counted once. The ten largest clones represent about 16% of the sample. The source material was PBMCs, sampled at surgery. The receptor source for this set is a female donor with early-stage non-small cell lung cancer.

This clonotype occurred a few times. The rearrangement links TRBV29-1 to TRBJ1-3, with a tentative D call TRBD1 (5 bases). In germline, CDR1 is SQVTM, CDR2 ANQGSEA. V lost 4 bases and J lost 2, with 9 bases in between. The CDR3 is 13 residues long. The CDR3: CSVVRGAGNTIYF. The CDR3 DNA follows: TGCAGCGTTGTTCGGGGGGCTGGAAACACCATATATTTT.

The sample holds many counts of this clonotype. This chain connects TRBV6-5 to TRBJ2-1; D is unresolved. This CDR3 is 11 amino acids long. Per the germline V gene, CDR1 is MNHEY and CDR2 is SVGAGI. The V and J ends lost 4 bases and 9 bases respectively, with 7 bases between them. The CDR3 region has the DNA TGTGCCAGCAGTTGGGGTGGTGAGCAGTTCTTC. Translation gives CASSWGGEQFF.

This clonotype was picked up many times. This chain uses TRBV7-2 with TRBJ2-7, with 7 bases lining up with TRBD1. CDR1 is SGHTA, CDR2 FQGNSA, per germline. The CDR3 extends over 17 amino acids. Germline trimming cut 5 bases from V and 5 bases from J; bases unmatched to any gene: 18. CDR3 sequence (DNA): TGTGCCAGCAGCCTGTCGGTTGACAGGGTTCATTGGGACGAGCAGTACGTC. It translates to CASSLSVDRVHWDEQYV.

This clonotype was recorded many times. V gene TRBV6-6 combines with J gene TRBJ1-2; D not certain. Per germline, CDR1 MNHNY and CDR2 SVGAGI (reference sequence). Trimming left V 2 bases short and J 7 bases short, with 14 bases between. The CDR3 runs to 14 residues. The CDR3 DNA sequence: TGTGCCAGCAGTTACCCCGGACCTTTCGCTGGCTACACCTTC. This codes for CASSYPGPFAGYTF.

This clonotype was seen more than once but under ten times. The germline gene is not matched at one end of the junction; a read error may be the cause. The gene calls are TRBV7-7 and TRBJ2-2; TRBD2 aligns across 11 bases. The CDR3 loop spans 16 amino acids. Germline-derived CDR1 and CDR2 are SSHAT and FNYEAQ (reference sequence). The CDR3: CASSSRTSGPTGELFF. The CDR3 coding sequence is TGTGCTAGCAGCTCCAGGACTAGCGGGCCCACCGGGGAGCTGTTTTTT.

This clonotype was seen more than once but under ten times. The rearrangement uses TRBV3-1 and TRBJ2-1; D remains unclear. Germline values: CDR1 LGHDT, CDR2 YNNKEL (reference sequence). The V and J ends lost 0 bases and 11 bases respectively, with 5 bases between them. CDR3 length equals 11 residues. This chain's CDR3 is CASSQETKQFF. For the CDR3, the DNA is TGTGCCAGCAGCCAAGAAACAAAGCAGTTCTTC.

This clonotype was seen repeatedly, ten times or more. The V and J genes are TRBV15 and TRBJ2-5; D ambiguous. Between the trimmed V and J ends, which lost 0 bases and 5 bases, there was a span of 4 bases. The CDR3 has 12 residues. Germline CDR1 and CDR2: LNHNV and YYDKDF (reference sequence). CDR3 in DNA: TGTGCCACCAGCAGAGATCCGGAGACCCAGTACTTC. Residues: CATSRDPETQYF.

This clonotype was counted between two and nine times. This chain connects TRBV27 to TRBJ2-2; D unresolved. The germline V gene encodes CDR1 MNHEY and CDR2 SMNVEV (reference sequence). The CDR3 runs to 13 residues. V gave up 1 base and J gave up 2 bases, with 2 bases separating them. In nucleotides, the CDR3 is TGTGCCAGCAGTTTATTAAACACCGGGGAGCTGTTTTTT. Encoded protein: CASSLLNTGELFF.

This clonotype occurred many times. This rearrangement joins TRBV9 to TRBJ1-2, with D uncertain. From germline, CDR1 is SGDLS and CDR2 YYNGEE. The CDR3 runs to 15 residues. Trimming stripped 3 bases from V and 4 bases from J, with 16 bases between. CDR3: CASSAARGGRYGYTF. CDR3 coding DNA: TGTGCCAGCAGCGCAGCGCGAGGAGGGCGCTATGGCTACACCTTC.

This clonotype has at least ten counts. The V and J genes are TRBV7-2 and TRBJ1-2, with D maybe TRBD1 (5 bases). CDR1 SGHTA and CDR2 FQGNSA come from the germline V gene. V was trimmed by 5 bases and J by 6 bases, leaving 19 bases between them. The CDR3 sequence is 15 residues long. The CDR3 nucleotides are TGTGCCAGCAGCCTCGACAGTGCCGTTGGGGATGGCTACACCTTC. This sequence encodes CASSLDSAVGDGYTF.

This clonotype was picked up a small number of times. V is TRBV28 and J is TRBJ2-7, with 7 bases lining up with TRBD1. The CDR3 is 16 amino acids. The V gene end was trimmed by 3 bases and the J gene end by 0 bases; junction bases not matched to a gene: 8. Per the germline V gene, CDR1 is MDHEN and CDR2 is SYDVKM. The CDR3 loop reads CASSFPKDRSSYEQYF. The CDR3, as DNA: TGTGCCAGCAGTTTCCCCAAGGACAGGAGCTCCTACGAGCAGTACTTC.

The V and J genes are TRBV9 and TRBJ2-6; no clear D. The germline V gene has CDR1 SGDLS and CDR2 YYNGEE. Deletions cut 4 bases from V and 4 bases from J, with 6 bases between. This CDR3 has 13 residues. The CDR3 bases are TGTGCCAGCAGCCCCCCCGGGGCCAACGTCCTGACTTTC. Protein product: CASSPPGANVLTF. Full variable domain (missing parts from reference TRBV9 and TRBJ2-6): DSGVTQTPKHLITATGQRVTLRCSPRSGDLSVYWYQQSLDQGLQFLIQYYNGEERAKGNILERFSAQQFPDLHSELNLSSLELGDSALYFCASSPPGANVLTFGAGSRLTVL.

This clonotype has ten or more counts. The rearrangement joins TRBV7-9 to TRBJ1-5, with D unclear. The ends were cut back, 3 bases at V and 7 bases at J, with 16 bases in the middle. Germline V gene lookup returns CDR1 SEHNR and CDR2 FQNEAQ (reference sequence). CDR3 length: 15 amino acids. CDR3 nucleotide sequence: TGTGCCAGCAGCTTGTCCTCCCTTCAGAACCAGCCCCAGCATTTT. Translating it yields CASSLSSLQNQPQHF.

This clonotype occurred many times. The CDR3 sequence: CSVEVGAGDTQYF. In nucleotides, the CDR3 is TGCAGCGTTGAAGTCGGGGCCGGAGATACGCAGTATTTT. V gene TRBV29-1 combines with J gene TRBJ2-3; D assignment may be TRBD1 or TRBD2 (5 bases each). The CDR3 has 13 residues. Trimming shortened V by 1 base and J by 5 bases, and 10 bases separated the two germline ends. The V gene's germline CDR1 is SQVTM and CDR2 ANQGSEA.

This clonotype was seen ten or more times. The J gene is TRBJ1-4, the V gene TRBV28; D is perhaps TRBD1 (5 bases). Germline CDR1 reads MDHEN; CDR2 reads SYDVKM. Deletions cut 3 bases from V and 8 bases from J, with 7 bases between. The length of the CDR3 is 12 residues. The CDR3 nucleotides are TGTGCCAGCAGTTTCGGACAAGAAAAACTGTTTTTT. Protein: CASSFGQEKLFF. Full variable domain (remainder filled in from reference TRBV28 and TRBJ1-4): DVKVTQSSRYLVKRTGEKVFLECVQDMDHENMFWYRQDPGLGLRLIYFSYDVKMKEKGDIPEGYSVSREKKERFSLILESASTNQTSMYLCASSFGQEKLFFGSGTQLSVL.

A few counts support this clonotype. The rearrangement joins TRBV7-2 to TRBJ2-5; D may be TRBD2 (5 bases). The CDR3 is 15 residues long. Trimming left V 5 bases short and J 3 bases short, with 16 bases between. From germline, CDR1 is SGHTA and CDR2 FQGNSA. Here the CDR3 reads CASSPAGLPEETQYF. The CDR3 bases are TGTGCCAGCAGCCCGGCTGGACTCCCGGAAGAGACCCAGTACTTC. The whole variable domain, remainder taken from reference TRBV7-2 and TRBJ2-5, is GAGVSQSPSNKVTEKGKDVELRCDPISGHTALYWYRQSLGQGLEFLIYFQGNSAPDKSGLPSDRFSAERTGGSVSTLTIQRTQQEDSAVYLCASSPAGLPEETQYFGPGTRLLVL.

The J gene is TRBJ2-3, the V gene TRBV18; D call uncertain. CDR1 is KGHSH, CDR2 LQKENI, per germline. Deletions cut 2 bases from V and 0 bases from J, with 9 bases between. The length of the CDR3 is 15 residues. The CDR3 protein is CASSPGLLSTDTQYF. CDR3 coding DNA: TGTGCCAGCTCACCAGGGCTGCTGAGCACAGATACGCAGTATTTT.

The rearrangement joins TRBV20-1 to TRBJ2-5, with unresolved D. Germline CDR1 and CDR2: DFQATT and SNEGSKA (reference sequence). The length of the CDR3 is 13 residues. V gave up 5 bases and J gave up 1 base, with 11 bases separating them. Written as DNA, the CDR3 is TGCAGTGCTTCGGACCAACCCCAAGAGACCCAGTACTTC. This encodes CSASDQPQETQYF.

In its sample, this clonotype was seen a few times. The V call is TRBV5-1, the J call TRBJ2-6; either TRBD1 or TRBD2 may supply D (5 bases each). V shed 7 bases and J shed 0 bases, with 11 bases lying between them. The CDR3 runs 15 residues. Per the germline V gene, CDR1 is SGHRS and CDR2 is YFSETQ. In DNA form, the CDR3 reads TGCGCCAGCGATGAGGGGAGCTCTGGGGCCAACGTCCTGACTTTC. Encoded protein: CASDEGSSGANVLTF.

This clonotype was observed many times. The rearrangement joins TRBV5-8 to TRBJ2-1; D unresolved. The germline V gene encodes CDR1 SGHTS and CDR2 YDEGEE. The germline V and J ends were trimmed by 0 bases and 2 bases, with 9 bases remaining between them. The CDR3 runs to 15 residues. The CDR3 loop is CASSLGTGTYNEQFF. CDR3 coding DNA: TGTGCCAGCAGCTTGGGAACGGGTACCTACAATGAGCAGTTCTTC.